This T cell receptor (beta chain) was found in a study of CD8 T cells in ankylosing spondylitis. Study-level points and caveats: What seemed typical of ankylosing spondylitis blood was a TCR beta motif built from several highly homologous variants.

The CDR3 is 15 residues long. Trimming cost V 4 bases and J 5 bases; bases outside gene matches: 11. The germline gives CDR1 SGHRS, CDR2 YFSETQ. Via MiXCR, TCRdb re-called the 5' RACE reads, giving one row per CDR3 protein. This repertoire shows around 300,000 distinct CDR3 sequences, approximately 15% found once; its top ten account for roughly 0.99%. On this clonotype itself: No antigen is known for it.

V gene TRBV5-1 combines with J gene TRBJ1-1; TRBD1 matches at 7 bases. The clonotype originates from a male donor with ankylosing spondylitis or in good health (not recorded which). The sample comprised blood, either unsorted or a sorted T cell fraction (not recorded which). The CDR3 region is CASSLRQGKRTEAFF. CDR3 DNA sequence: TGCGCCAGCAGCCTTCGACAGGGCAAGAGGACTGAAGCTTTCTTT.